This TCR beta chain was obtained from a study of CD8+CD57+ T cells in acquired aplastic anemia. As for the study in general: Sorted CD4+ plus CD8+ cells gave DNA averaging around 3 ug.

Template material for TCR beta VDJ and CDR3 profiling consisted of genomic DNA. TCRdb fed the reads into MiXCR, producing one record per CDR3 protein. The table shows over 150,000 distinct CDR3 sequences, with around 59% occurring only once. Findings and caveats of the study: Controls and patients did not differ significantly in CD8+ Simpson's diversity. Between patients and controls, 25 to 30 CD8+ CDR3 sequences were found in common.

This clonotype was recorded a few times. What it recognizes is unknown. Germline V lookup: CDR1 KGHDR, CDR2 SFDVKD. The CDR3 has 15 amino acids. Trimming removed 7 bases from V and 5 bases from J; junction bases left unmatched: 10. The clonotype was recovered from a human donor in good health, serving as a control. The chain combines TRBV24-1 with TRBJ2-5; the match to TRBD2 covers 9 bases. Sequencing input: sorted CD4+, CD8+, or CD8+CD57+ T cells (not recorded which) from PBMCs. The CDR3 nucleotides are TGTGCCACCAGGGCCGGGACTAGCCTTAGGGAGACCCAGTACTTC. It is translated as CATRAGTSLRETQYF.